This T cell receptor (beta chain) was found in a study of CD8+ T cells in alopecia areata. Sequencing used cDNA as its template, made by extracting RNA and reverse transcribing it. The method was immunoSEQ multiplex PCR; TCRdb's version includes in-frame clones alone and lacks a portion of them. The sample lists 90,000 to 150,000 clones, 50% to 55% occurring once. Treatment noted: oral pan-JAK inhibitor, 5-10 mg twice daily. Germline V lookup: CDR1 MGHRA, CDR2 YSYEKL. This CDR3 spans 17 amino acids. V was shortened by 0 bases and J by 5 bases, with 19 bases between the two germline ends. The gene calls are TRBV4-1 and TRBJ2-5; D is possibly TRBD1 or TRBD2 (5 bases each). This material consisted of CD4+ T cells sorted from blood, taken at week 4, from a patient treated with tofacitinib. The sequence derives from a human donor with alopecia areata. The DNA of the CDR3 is TGCGCCAGCAGCCAAGATTTCTCGGGGCCCTCAGGGGAGACCCAGTACTTC. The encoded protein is CASSQDFSGPSGETQYF.